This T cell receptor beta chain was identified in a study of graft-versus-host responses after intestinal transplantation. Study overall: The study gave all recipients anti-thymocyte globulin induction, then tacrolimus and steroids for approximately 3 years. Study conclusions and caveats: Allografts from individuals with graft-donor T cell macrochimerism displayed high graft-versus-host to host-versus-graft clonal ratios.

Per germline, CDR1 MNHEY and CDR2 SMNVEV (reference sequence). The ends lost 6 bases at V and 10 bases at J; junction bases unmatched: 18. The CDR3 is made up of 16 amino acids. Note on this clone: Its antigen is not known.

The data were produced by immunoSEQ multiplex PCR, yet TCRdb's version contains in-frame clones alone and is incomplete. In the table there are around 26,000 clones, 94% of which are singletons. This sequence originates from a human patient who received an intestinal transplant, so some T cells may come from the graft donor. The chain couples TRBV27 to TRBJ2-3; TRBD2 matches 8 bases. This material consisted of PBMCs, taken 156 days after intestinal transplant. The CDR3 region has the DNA TGTGCCAGCAGGCTAACGGGGGGGCAACTCTCCATATCGCAGTATTTT. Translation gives CASRLTGGQLSISQYF.